What follows are 7 T cell receptor beta chains derived from one specimen sequenced in a study of T cells in Graves' hyperthyroidism and ophthalmopathy. Amplification yielded TCR beta CDR3 regions, with RNA transcripts as the source. The HTBI primer set served for first-round RT-PCR of the TCR CDR3. TCRdb redid the calling of the multiplex PCR reads with MiXCR, one entry per CDR3 protein. Of over 650,000 distinct CDR3 sequences in the sample, 45% were seen once. Sequencing input: peripheral blood or thyroid tissue (not recorded which). All receptors derive from an adult man with Graves' disease, either hyperthyroidism or ophthalmopathy (not recorded which).

The V call is TRBV15, the J call TRBJ1-2, with D perhaps TRBD1 (5 bases). Germline CDR1 reads LNHNV; CDR2 reads YYDKDF (reference sequence). Trimming removed 0 bases at V and 8 bases at J, with 16 bases between. This CDR3 contains 15 residues. CDR3 in amino acids: CATSRDLRGTDGYTF. For the CDR3, the DNA is TGTGCCACCAGCAGAGATCTGAGGGGAACGGACGGCTACACCTTC.

For the CDR3, the DNA is TGCGCCAGCAGCTTGGACGATCGTCCCTACGAGCAGTACTTC. Encoded protein: CASSLDDRPYEQYF. V is TRBV5-1 and J is TRBJ2-7; D remains unclear. This CDR3 spans 14 amino acids. Trimming removed 0 bases from V and 2 bases from J, with 9 bases in between. Germline CDR1 is SGHRS and CDR2 is YFSETQ.

Only a few counts were recorded for this clonotype. V gene TRBV19 combines with J gene TRBJ2-2, with TRBD2 matching over 9 bases. The J segment lost 0 bases and the V segment lost 7 bases, leaving 9 bases of the junction unmatched. The germline CDR1 and CDR2 sequences are LNHDA and SQIVND (reference sequence). This CDR3 has 17 amino acids. The CDR3 region is CASKPSSGGSNTGELFF. In nucleotides, the CDR3 is TGTGCCAGTAAGCCCTCGAGCGGGGGGTCGAACACCGGGGAGCTGTTTTTT.

This clonotype was counted a single time. V is TRBV2 and J is TRBJ2-6; a possible D gene is TRBD1 (5 bases). This CDR3 has 15 amino acids. Germline CDR1 SNHLY, CDR2 FYNNEI. The V end was cut by 5 bases, the J end by 1 base, with 9 bases between. The CDR3 is CASSPGISGANVLTF. The CDR3 DNA follows: TGTGCCAGCAGTCCAGGGATTTCTGGGGCCAACGTCCTGACTTTC. Based on the CDR3 plus reference TRBV2 and TRBJ2-6, the full variable domain is EPEVTQTPSHQVTQMGQEVILRCVPISNHLYFYWYRQILGQKVEFLVSFYNNEISEKSEIFDDQFSVERPDGSNFTLKIRSTKLEDSAMYFCASSPGISGANVLTFGAGSRLTVL.

This chain links TRBV5-6 with TRBJ1-5, with unresolved D. The CDR3 contains 15 residues. V dropped 4 bases and J dropped 2 bases, with 13 bases sitting between them. Looked up from germline, CDR1 is SGHDT and CDR2 is YYEEEE. CDR3 sequence: CASSLQPFRNQPQHF. The CDR3 DNA follows: TGTGCCAGCAGCCTACAGCCTTTCCGCAATCAGCCCCAGCATTTT. Filled out from reference TRBV5-6 and TRBJ1-5, the complete variable domain reads DAGVTQSPTHLIKTRGQQVTLRCSPKSGHDTVSWYQQALGQGPQFIFQYYEEEERQRGNFPDRFSGHQFPNYSSELNVNALLLGDSALYLCASSLQPFRNQPQHFGDGTRLSIL.

The genes are TRBV19 and TRBJ1-5; possibly TRBD1 for D (5 bases). The CDR3 is 17 amino acids. Looked up from germline, CDR1 is LNHDA and CDR2 is SQIVND (reference sequence). Trimming took off 4 bases at V and 8 bases at J, with 24 bases between the two ends. CDR3 loop: CASSTPSGVVPGEPQHF. The CDR3 DNA reads TGTGCCAGTAGTACACCCTCGGGGGTTGTCCCGGGGGAGCCCCAGCATTTT.

This clonotype was seen at least ten times. J is TRBJ1-5 and V is TRBV2; 7 bases are shared with TRBD1. Germline assignment: CDR1 SNHLY and CDR2 FYNNEI. With V trimmed by 6 bases and J by 7 bases, 9 bases remained unmatched. CDR3 length: 14 amino acids. CDR3 DNA sequence: TGTGCCAGCAGCAAAACAGGGGTCGGACAGCCCCAGCATTTT. This translates into CASSKTGVGQPQHF.